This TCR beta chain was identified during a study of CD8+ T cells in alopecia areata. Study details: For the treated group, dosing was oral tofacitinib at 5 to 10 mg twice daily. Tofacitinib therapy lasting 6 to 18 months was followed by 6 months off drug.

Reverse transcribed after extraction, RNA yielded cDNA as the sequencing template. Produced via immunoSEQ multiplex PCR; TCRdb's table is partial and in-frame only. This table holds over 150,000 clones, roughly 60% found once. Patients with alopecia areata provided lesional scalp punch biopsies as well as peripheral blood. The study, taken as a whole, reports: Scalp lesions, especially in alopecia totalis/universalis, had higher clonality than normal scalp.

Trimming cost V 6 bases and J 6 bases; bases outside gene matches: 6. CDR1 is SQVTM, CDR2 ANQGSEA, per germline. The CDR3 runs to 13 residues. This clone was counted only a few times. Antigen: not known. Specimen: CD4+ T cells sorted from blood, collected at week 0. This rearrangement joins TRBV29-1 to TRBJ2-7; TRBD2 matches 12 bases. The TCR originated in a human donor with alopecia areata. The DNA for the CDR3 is TGCAGCGTCAGGACTAGCGGGGAGGGCGAGCAGTACTTC. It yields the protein CSVRTSGEGEQYF.